This TCR beta chain was identified in a study of blood T cell repertoires in COVID-19. Study-wide background: Sources were T cells, B-cell-depleted T cells, or PBMCs; the material itself was cDNA or gDNA.

In the original processing: Nucleated cell number was recorded as an estimate derived from reference gene primer amplification. The data were produced by immunoSEQ multiplex PCR, yet TCRdb's version contains in-frame clones alone and is incomplete. V and J calls plus clone size are reproduced from that table; the DNA served to infer D and trimming. The sample contains approximately 280,000 clones, 70% to 90% of which appear only once. The CDR3 covers 18 residues. The germline V gene has CDR1 SGDLS and CDR2 YYNGEE. V trimming: 3 bases; J trimming: 7 bases; junction bases outside the gene matches: 18. The chain couples TRBV9 to TRBJ2-7, with 11 bases that match TRBD1. The receptor's source is a man younger than 35 with active or convalescent COVID-19. The sample was peripheral blood. The CDR3 sequence: CASSAGQGGPTTPSEQYF. The CDR3 DNA reads TGTGCCAGCAGCGCGGGACAGGGGGGTCCTACGACCCCCTCTGAGCAGTACTTC.